This TCR beta chain derives from a study of beta chain features in type 1 diabetes. J gave up 0 bases and V 7 bases, and 8 bases lay outside the gene matches. Germline CDR1 and CDR2: SQVTM and ANQGSEA. CDR3 length: 15 residues. Since all of the isolated RNA was reverse transcribed, expressed TCRB transcripts were what got sequenced. Assay: immunoSEQ multiplex PCR; the TCRdb copy retains only in-frame clones and omits some. The sample shows 30,000 or so clones, about two thirds of them seen only once. As to this clone: What it binds is not known.

Findings and limits, study-wide: Shortening that was moderate but significant affected the TCRB CDR3s of Type 1 diabetes patients in all four CD4+ subsets.

The genes are TRBV29-1 and TRBJ2-3; 9 nucleotides agree with TRBD2. Sequenced sample: Tregs from blood. The clonotype originates from a woman in her thirties with type 1 diabetes. CDR3 coding DNA: TGCAGCGCCTTGGGACTAGCTTCTAGCACAGATACGCAGTATTTT. Its protein product is CSALGLASSTDTQYF.